The 4 T cell receptor beta chains reported below all come from one sample, sequenced in a study of T cells in Graves' hyperthyroidism and ophthalmopathy. The CDR3 regions of TCR beta were amplified from RNA transcripts. Carried out on the TCR CDR3, a first-round RT-PCR used the HTBI primer set. TCRdb re-derived calls from the multiplex PCR reads in MiXCR, one entry per CDR3 protein. The sample holds 460,000 or so distinct CDR3 sequences, approximately 15% seen once. The sequencing input was blood. The receptors originated from a woman aged 18 to 35 with Graves' hyperthyroidism.

This clonotype was counted at least ten times. The chain joins TRBV27 to TRBJ2-2, with 13 nucleotides matching TRBD2. J gave up 4 bases and V 2 bases, and 7 bases lay outside the gene matches. This CDR3 comprises 18 residues. Germline assignment: CDR1 MNHEY and CDR2 SMNVEV (reference sequence). CDR3 sequence (DNA): TGTGCCAGCAGTTTAGTACTAGCGGGAGGGCCGGGCACCGGGGAGCTGTTTTTT. Its translation: CASSLVLAGGPGTGELFF.

This clonotype was observed at least ten times. The gene calls are TRBV19 and TRBJ1-5, with TRBD1 matching over 9 bases. The CDR3 totals 14 residues. The V and J ends lost 4 bases and 6 bases, in that order; junction bases with no gene match: 4. The germline CDR1 and CDR2 sequences are LNHDA and SQIVND (reference sequence). For the CDR3, the DNA is TGTGCCAGTAGTAACACAGGGGGCGGTCAGCCCCAGCATTTT. This translates into CASSNTGGGQPQHF.

This clonotype appeared many times. J is TRBJ2-5 and V is TRBV19; 10 positions match TRBD2. Germline-derived CDR1 and CDR2 are LNHDA and SQIVND (reference sequence). This CDR3 is 15 amino acids long. V dropped 5 bases and J dropped 5; count of bases not matched to a gene: 8. CDR3 nucleotide sequence: TGTGCCAGTAGTGTGACTAGCGGGCTGGGGGAGACCCAGTACTTC. Its protein is CASSVTSGLGETQYF.

This clonotype was recorded at least ten times. This chain uses TRBV20-1 with TRBJ2-1; 9 positions agree with TRBD2. This CDR3 spans 14 amino acids. The V gene's germline CDR1 is DFQATT and CDR2 SNEGSKA (reference sequence). V lost 2 bases to trimming and J lost 8 bases; unmatched junction nucleotides: 7. CDR3 loop: CSARLAGSDDEQFF. The DNA for the CDR3 is TGCAGTGCTAGACTAGCGGGATCTGATGATGAGCAGTTCTTC.